This T cell receptor (beta chain) emerged from a study of regulatory T cells in long-lasting Graves disease. Arm-PCR with iRepertoire HTBI primers amplified the CDR3 regions for these TCR beta libraries. In TCRdb, the multiplex PCR reads were re-called with MiXCR into one record per CDR3 protein. The sample includes about 470,000 distinct CDR3 sequences, about 22% of them seen just once. Trimming took 6 bases from V and 6 from J; bases not matched to a gene: 10. The CDR3 covers 15 residues. Germline CDR1 reads SGHDT; CDR2 reads YYEEEE. Time point of the sample: persistent/refractory GD, antithyroid drugs over 5 years with positive TRAb. There was RNA extracted from PBMCs, and the TCR library was made from it.

The chain combines TRBV5-6 with TRBJ2-2, with 8 bases that match TRBD1. The receptor's source is a female donor with Graves disease. Source: peripheral blood mononuclear cells (PBMCs), taken when the disease was refractory, from a patient treated with antithyroid drugs. DNA for the CDR3: TGTGCCAGCACCGGACAGGGTTGGAGGGCCGGGGAGCTGTTTTTT. Its protein product is CASTGQGWRAGELFF.